These T cell receptor beta chains were read from a single sample in a study of CD8+ T cells in alopecia areata. TCRdb keeps only in-frame clones here, not all; method: immunoSEQ multiplex PCR. The sample includes about 200,000 clones, under 70% of them seen just once. The source was CD4+ T cells sorted from blood, collected at week 4, from a patient treated with tofacitinib. All receptors come from a human donor with alopecia areata. The CDR3 runs from the conserved cysteine through the conserved F or W. D genes are given only for firm matches. Only part of the rows carry a size: once, few, many, or a class if the clone is expanded.

J gene,V gene,clone size,D gene,CDR3 protein,CDR3 DNA
TRBJ2-5,TRBV29-1,-,-,CSVGGLQETQYF,TGCAGCGTAGGGGGGCTCCAAGAGACCCAGTACTTC
TRBJ2-4,TRBV2,few,-,CASSEVNIQYF,TGTGCCAGCAGTGAAGTAAACATTCAGTACTTC
TRBJ2-5,TRBV2,few,-,CATEEGLPGETQYF,TGTGCGACGGAGGAGGGGTTACCAGGGGAGACCCAGTACTTC
TRBJ2-3,TRBV10-3,-,-,CAISAGISTDTQYF,TGTGCCATCAGTGCGGGGATAAGCACAGATACGCAGTATTTT
TRBJ1-6,TRBV30,-,-,CAWREMGVTALTPLHF,TGTGCCTGGAGGGAGATGGGGGTTACCGCTCTTACACCCCTCCACTTT
TRBJ2-1,TRBV7-2,-,-,CASSTLEVLNEQFF,TGTGCCAGCAGCACTCTAGAAGTCTTAAATGAGCAGTTCTTC
TRBJ2-3,TRBV11-2,-,TRBD2,CASSLALGGAGTDTQYF,TGTGCCAGCAGCTTAGCGCTGGGGGGAGCGGGGACAGATACGCAGTATTTT
TRBJ2-7,TRBV6-5,-,TRBD1,CASSYLGQTYEQYF,TGTGCCAGCAGCTACTTGGGACAGACCTACGAGCAGTACTTC
TRBJ2-1,TRBV7-2,-,-,CASSPTGLISYNEQFF,TGTGCCAGCAGCCCCACGGGACTCATCTCCTACAATGAGCAGTTCTTC
TRBJ1-5,TRBV7-2,-,-,CASSYRGNQPQHF,TGTGCCAGCAGCTACCGGGGGAATCAGCCCCAGCATTTT
TRBJ1-4,TRBV6-5,-,TRBD1,CASRGQGDEKLFF,TGTGCCAGCAGGGGACAGGGGGACGAAAAACTGTTTTTT
TRBJ1-5,TRBV9,-,TRBD1,CASSVDTGGRPQHF,TGTGCCAGCAGCGTAGATACAGGGGGACGGCCCCAGCATTTT
TRBJ2-3,TRBV5-1,-,TRBD1,CASSYRGADTQYF,TGCGCCAGCAGCTACAGGGGCGCAGATACGCAGTATTTT
TRBJ1-1,TRBV7-2,-,-,CASSPSDTEAFF,TGTGCCAGCAGCCCCTCGGACACTGAAGCTTTCTTT
TRBJ1-2,TRBV7-9,-,-,CASSPGTSNYGYTF,TGTGCCAGCAGCCCCGGGACGTCTAACTATGGCTACACCTTC
TRBJ1-2,TRBV30,-,-,CAWSRQFAGGYGYTF,TGTGCCTGGAGCCGACAGTTCGCGGGAGGTTACGGCTACACCTTC
TRBJ1-3,TRBV29-1,-,-,CSVSIPGNTIYF,TGCAGCGTATCCATCCCTGGAAACACCATATATTTT
TRBJ2-3,TRBV10-3,-,TRBD1,CAISESRTGGQDTQYF,TGTGCCATCAGTGAGTCGCGGACAGGGGGACAAGATACGCAGTATTTT
TRBJ1-1,TRBV11-2,-,-,CASSSRQTRNTEAFF,TGTGCCAGCAGCTCCCGACAGACACGGAACACTGAAGCTTTCTTT
TRBJ2-2,TRBV4-2,few,TRBD2,CAVGTSVTGELFF,TGTGCCGTCGGGACTAGCGTCACCGGGGAGCTGTTTTTT
TRBJ1-5,TRBV7-8,-,TRBD1,CASSRGQGRQPQHF,TGTGCCAGCAGCCGGGGACAGGGTAGGCAGCCCCAGCATTTT
TRBJ1-1,TRBV19,-,-,CAPKGSGRGTEAFF,TGTGCCCCCAAAGGGTCCGGTAGGGGGACTGAAGCTTTCTTT
TRBJ1-6,TRBV5-5,-,-,CASSLIGGAGNSPLHF,TGTGCCAGCAGCTTGATTGGGGGCGCGGGGAATTCACCCCTCCACTTT
TRBJ2-7,TRBV7-8,-,-,CASSLTRLSTYEQYF,TGTGCCAGCAGTCTTACGAGACTTTCTACCTACGAGCAGTACTTC
TRBJ2-5,TRBV29-1,-,-,CSVKRRGAQETQYF,TGCAGCGTTAAGCGGAGGGGGGCCCAAGAGACCCAGTACTTC
TRBJ1-2,TRBV5-1,-,-,CASSLGQAAGYTF,TGCGCCAGCAGCTTGGGACAGGCGGCTGGCTACACCTTC
TRBJ2-6,TRBV2,-,-,CASSQLTGTSGANVLTF,TGTGCCAGCAGTCAATTGACAGGTACCTCTGGGGCCAACGTCCTGACTTTC
TRBJ1-2,TRBV19,-,-,CATGTRANYGYTF,TGTGCCACGGGGACAAGAGCTAACTATGGCTACACCTTC
TRBJ2-7,TRBV4-1,-,TRBD1,CASSQWDRRDEQYF,TGCGCCAGCAGCCAGTGGGACAGGCGCGACGAGCAGTACTTC
TRBJ1-2,TRBV7-9,-,TRBD1,CASSKRTGSDGYTF,TGTGCCAGCAGCAAAAGGACAGGGAGTGATGGCTACACCTTC
TRBJ2-2,TRBV11-2,-,TRBD1,CASRRTGANTGELFF,TGTGCCAGCAGACGGACAGGAGCGAACACCGGGGAGCTGTTTTTT
TRBJ2-4,TRBV6-1,-,-,CASSEWGANGKNIQYF,TGTGCCAGCAGTGAATGGGGGGCGAATGGCAAAAACATTCAGTACTTC
TRBJ1-4,TRBV5-6,-,-,CASSLVGNGEKLFF,TGTGCCAGCAGCTTGGTAGGGAATGGTGAAAAACTGTTTTTT
TRBJ2-5,TRBV14,-,-,CASSQGLGQRQETQYF,TGTGCCAGCAGCCAAGGGTTGGGGCAGCGCCAAGAGACCCAGTACTTC
TRBJ2-2,TRBV2,-,-,CASSSRTANTGELFF,TGTGCCAGCAGTTCCCGGACAGCGAACACCGGGGAGCTGTTTTTT
TRBJ1-3,TRBV4-2,-,-,CASSQVLPGSGNTIYF,TGTGCCAGCAGCCAAGTCCTGCCAGGGTCTGGAAACACCATATATTTT
TRBJ1-2,TRBV7-9,-,-,CASSLDSLSYGYTF,TGTGCCAGCAGCTTGGACAGCCTTAGCTATGGCTACACCTTC
TRBJ2-5,TRBV5-1,-,-,CASSLVEVADGTQYF,TGCGCCAGCAGCTTGGTGGAGGTGGCAGACGGGACCCAGTACTTC
TRBJ1-2,TRBV7-9,few,-,CASSSTEGGYTF,TGTGCCAGCAGTTCTACAGAGGGTGGCTACACCTTC
TRBJ1-2,TRBV29-1,few,-,CSVEADGYTF,TGCAGCGTTGAGGCGGACGGCTACACCTTC
TRBJ2-7,TRBV14,-,-,CASSHVWHEQYF,TGTGCCAGCAGCCATGTATGGCACGAGCAGTACTTC
TRBJ2-7,TRBV2,-,-,CASSVQAYEQYF,TGTGCCAGCAGTGTTCAAGCCTACGAGCAGTACTTC
TRBJ2-1,TRBV5-6,-,-,CASSRGYNEQFF,TGTGCCAGCAGCCGGGGGTACAATGAGCAGTTCTTC
TRBJ1-1,TRBV29-1,-,TRBD1,CSVVEGANTEAFF,TGCAGCGTTGTAGAGGGGGCTAACACTGAAGCTTTCTTT
TRBJ2-7,TRBV14,once,-,CASSQINRAGEQYF,TGTGCCAGCAGCCAAATTAACAGGGCAGGCGAGCAGTACTTC
TRBJ2-5,TRBV29-1,few,TRBD2,CSARLAGKETQYF,TGCAGCGCCCGACTAGCGGGGAAAGAGACCCAGTACTTC
TRBJ1-2,TRBV5-4,few,-,CASSLKGSYGYTF,TGTGCCAGCAGCTTGAAGGGGAGCTATGGCTACACCTTC
TRBJ2-2,TRBV5-1,few,-,CASSLSGSTTGELFF,TGCGCCAGCAGCTTAAGCGGGTCGACCACCGGGGAGCTGTTTTTT
TRBJ2-5,TRBV5-1,-,-,CASSWGPGEETQYF,TGCGCCAGCAGCTGGGGACCGGGTGAAGAGACCCAGTACTTC
TRBJ1-1,TRBV2,-,-,CASSGLGGAGTEAFF,TGTGCCAGCAGTGGATTGGGGGGGGCCGGGACTGAAGCTTTCTTT
TRBJ2-7,TRBV29-1,-,-,CSVVTVHEQYF,TGCAGCGTGGTGACAGTTCACGAGCAGTACTTC